Below are 10 T cell receptor beta chains sequenced from a single sample in a study of cytotoxic CD8 clonotypes in ibrutinib-treated CLL. Libraries were prepared by immunoSEQ multiplex PCR; TCRdb keeps only in-frame clonotypes and omits some of them. The sample has roughly 110,000 clones, about 53% seen once; the top ten hold 37%. The sample in question was PBMCs, obtained after 24 months of ibrutinib treatment. The receptors come from a human donor with chronic lymphocytic leukemia.

This clone was detected only once. The chain couples TRBV7-9 to TRBJ1-3; D uncertain. V dropped 3 bases and J dropped 8 bases, with 5 bases sitting between them. Germline V lookup: CDR1 SEHNR, CDR2 FQNEAQ (reference sequence). The CDR3 contains 11 residues. CDR3: CASSLADTIYF. Written as DNA, the CDR3 is TGTGCCAGCAGCTTGGCGGACACCATATATTTT.

The chain joins TRBV7-8 to TRBJ1-4; D possibly corresponds to TRBD1 (5 bases). This CDR3 has 16 amino acids. V dropped 5 bases and J dropped 3 bases, with 16 bases sitting between them. Germline V lookup: CDR1 SGHVS, CDR2 FQNEAQ. CDR3 residues: CASSQRQLRANEKLFF. Written as DNA, the CDR3 is TGTGCCAGCAGCCAACGACAGCTCCGGGCTAATGAAAAACTGTTTTTT.

This clone was observed a single time. This chain connects TRBV27 to TRBJ2-2; 8 nucleotides agree with TRBD1. The V gene end was trimmed by 6 bases and the J gene end by 4 bases; junction bases not matched to a gene: 7. This CDR3 is built from 15 residues. Germline CDR1 is MNHEY and CDR2 is SMNVEV (reference sequence). For the CDR3, the DNA is TGTGCCAGCAGCCCCAGGGGGCCTTTCACCGGGGAGCTGTTTTTT. As protein: CASSPRGPFTGELFF.

The V gene is TRBV7-2, the J gene TRBJ1-5; D gene unclear. Trimming removed 5 bases at V and 0 bases at J, with 14 bases between. The CDR3 has 16 residues. CDR1 SGHTA and CDR2 FQGNSA come from the germline V gene. The CDR3 loop reads CASSPGGRNSNQPQHF. CDR3 nucleotide sequence: TGTGCCAGCAGCCCCGGAGGTAGAAATAGCAATCAGCCCCAGCATTTT.

There are a few counts of this clone. This rearrangement joins TRBV30 to TRBJ1-5; TRBD1 aligns across 7 bases. The CDR3 loop spans 15 amino acids. Germline V gives CDR1 GTSNPN, CDR2 SVGIG (reference sequence). Trimming cost V 0 bases and J 2 bases; bases outside gene matches: 4. In nucleotides, the CDR3 is TGTGCCTGGAGTGTTGGTCAGGGGGGCAATCAGCCCCAGCATTTT. Its protein is CAWSVGQGGNQPQHF. Full variable domain (missing parts from reference TRBV30 and TRBJ1-5): SQTIHQWPATLVQPVGSPLSLECTVEGTSNPNLYWYRQAAGRGLQLLFYSVGIGQISSEVPQNLSASRPQDRQFILSSKKLLLSDSGFYLCAWSVGQGGNQPQHFGDGTRLSIL.

This clone was observed a few times. The J gene is TRBJ2-7, the V gene TRBV6-1, with TRBD1 identical over 7 bases. V shed 4 bases and J 0 bases; nucleotides not matched to a gene: 12. Germline values: CDR1 MNHNS, CDR2 SASEGT. The CDR3 is made up of 17 amino acids. The CDR3 sequence is CASSAQRTGQSSYEQYF. CDR3 DNA sequence: TGTGCCAGCAGTGCCCAACGGACAGGCCAAAGCTCCTACGAGCAGTACTTC.

V gene TRBV9 combines with J gene TRBJ2-2; possibly TRBD1 for D (5 bases). V was clipped by 0 bases and J by 5 bases, with 11 bases between them. Germline-derived CDR1 and CDR2 are SGDLS and YYNGEE. CDR3 length: 15 amino acids. CDR3 residues: CASSVVQGSTGELFF. As DNA, the CDR3 is TGTGCCAGCAGCGTAGTCCAGGGATCTACCGGGGAGCTGTTTTTT. Complete variable domain (other parts from reference TRBV9 and TRBJ2-2): DSGVTQTPKHLITATGQRVTLRCSPRSGDLSVYWYQQSLDQGLQFLIQYYNGEERAKGNILERFSAQQFPDLHSELNLSSLELGDSALYFCASSVVQGSTGELFFGEGSRLTVL.

In DNA, the CDR3 is TGTGCCAGCACTCCGGCGGCCCTAAATAACTATGGCTACACCTTC. This gives the protein CASTPAALNNYGYTF. V and J are TRBV6-1 and TRBJ1-2; D unresolved. Germline V gives CDR1 MNHNS, CDR2 SASEGT. The CDR3 spans 15 residues. V was clipped by 7 bases and J by 1 base, with 16 bases between them.

This clone was observed a few times. The same CDR3 arises from other DNA sequences in this sample as well. The chain joins TRBV30 to TRBJ1-1; no definite D call. This CDR3 contains 13 residues. Germline V lookup: CDR1 GTSNPN, CDR2 SVGIG (reference sequence). With 0 bases removed from V and 2 bases from J, the gap between germline ends came to 7 bases. The CDR3 DNA follows: TGTGCCTGGAGTGTTCGGGAAAACACTGAAGCTTTCTTT. As protein: CAWSVRENTEAFF.

This clone was counted once. This chain links TRBV25-1 with TRBJ2-1, with 9 bases matching TRBD1. J gave up 0 bases and V 3 bases, and 6 bases lay outside the gene matches. The CDR3 contains 17 residues. CDR1 is MGHDK, CDR2 SYGVNS, per germline. CDR3 bases: TGTGCCAGCAGTGACCCCGGACAGGGGATCTCCTACAATGAGCAGTTCTTC. This translates into CASSDPGQGISYNEQFF.